These 15 T cell receptor beta chains came from one sample sequenced in a study of shared clonotypes between healthy human individuals. Some clones are missing from TCRdb's copy, which holds only in-frame ones; the method was immunoSEQ multiplex PCR. This table has some 2 million clones, 85% to 95% appearing once. Cells designated naive CD8 were CD45RO-negative and were positively selected for CCR7, with terminally differentiated effector memory CD45RA+ cells excluded. The sequenced material came from naive CD8+ T cells sorted from blood. The source of these receptors is a young man in good health.

This chain links TRBV4-1 with TRBJ1-6, with D perhaps TRBD1 (5 bases). This CDR3 is built from 15 residues. V dropped 3 bases and J dropped 5 bases, with 11 bases sitting between them. Germline-derived CDR1 and CDR2 are MGHRA and YSYEKL. The CDR3 protein is CASSHPAGHNSPLHF. The CDR3 DNA reads as TGCGCCAGCAGCCACCCCGCGGGGCATAATTCACCCCTCCACTTT.

The chain links TRBV5-6 to TRBJ1-3; a possible D gene is TRBD1 (6 bases). CDR1 and CDR2 from the germline V gene are SGHDT and YYEEEE. The CDR3 is 14 residues long. Trimming took off 3 bases at V and 0 bases at J, with 7 bases between the two ends. This CDR3 is CASSWGASGNTIYF. For the CDR3, the DNA is TGTGCCAGCAGCTGGGGGGCCTCTGGAAACACCATATATTTT.

This clone was observed a single time. This chain links TRBV5-5 with TRBJ2-7; tentative D call: TRBD1 (6 bases). Per germline, CDR1 SGHKS and CDR2 YYEKEE (reference sequence). V was trimmed by 4 bases and J by 4 bases, leaving 6 bases between them. CDR3 length equals 11 residues. CDR3 protein: CASSQGYEQYF. The CDR3 nucleotides read TGTGCCAGCAGCCAGGGGTACGAGCAGTACTTC.

This clone turned up a few times. Other DNA sequences in the sample encode the same CDR3. V gene TRBV5-1 combines with J gene TRBJ2-5; D unresolved. The germline V and J ends were trimmed by 0 bases and 3 bases, with 6 bases remaining between them. The CDR3 length is 13 residues. The germline V gene encodes CDR1 SGHRS and CDR2 YFSETQ. CDR3 in DNA: TGCGCCAGCAGCTTGGACAGCGAAGAGACCCAGTACTTC. Translating it yields CASSLDSEETQYF.

This chain links TRBV19 with TRBJ2-3, with 10 bases matching TRBD2. The CDR3 length is 15 residues. Germline trimming cut 5 bases from V and 5 bases from J; bases unmatched to any gene: 7. The germline CDR1 and CDR2 sequences are LNHDA and SQIVND (reference sequence). The CDR3 is CASSRLAGEVDTQYF. The CDR3 DNA reads as TGTGCCAGTAGTCGGCTAGCGGGAGAGGTAGATACGCAGTATTTT. The full variable domain, rest sourced from reference TRBV19 and TRBJ2-3, is DGGITQSPKYLFRKEGQNVTLSCEQNLNHDAMYWYRQDPGQGLRLIYYSQIVNDFQKGDIAEGYSVSREKKESFPLTVTSAQKNPTAFYLCASSRLAGEVDTQYFGPGTRLTVL.

V and J are TRBV7-8 and TRBJ2-1; D may match TRBD1 or TRBD2 (5 bases each). The V end lost 1 base, the J end lost 0 bases, and 16 bases lay between the germline ends. The length of the CDR3 is 18 residues. CDR1 and CDR2 (germline): SGHVS, FQNEAQ. The CDR3 is CASSLGAGAGSSYNEQFF. For the CDR3, the DNA is TGTGCCAGCAGCTTAGGGGCTGGGGCGGGCAGCTCCTACAATGAGCAGTTCTTC.

The CDR3: CASSLGGPTKETQYF. The DNA of the CDR3 is TGTGCCAGCAGTTTGGGGGGTCCGACAAAAGAGACCCAGTACTTC. The rearrangement uses TRBV27 and TRBJ2-5; the D gene is possibly TRBD2 (6 bases). V lost 3 bases and J lost 3, with 14 bases in between. This CDR3 is built from 15 residues. Germline CDR1 and CDR2: MNHEY and SMNVEV (reference sequence).

V usage is TRBV6-5 and J usage is TRBJ2-2; 7 nucleotides match TRBD2. CDR3 size: 16 residues. Germline trimming cut 0 bases from V and 3 bases from J; bases unmatched to any gene: 4. Germline CDR1 is MNHEY and CDR2 is SVGAGI. The CDR3 nucleotides read TGTGCCAGCAGTTACTCGATGGGGGGGTACACCGGGGAGCTGTTTTTT. Amino acid sequence: CASSYSMGGYTGELFF.

The rearrangement uses TRBV4-1 and TRBJ2-1; 9 bases are a match to TRBD2. The CDR3 length is 16 residues. Looked up from germline, CDR1 is MGHRA and CDR2 is YSYEKL. V was clipped by 0 bases and J by 9 bases; unmatched bases: 9. The CDR3 region is CASSQDWRGSGSEQFF. The CDR3, as DNA: TGCGCCAGCAGCCAAGATTGGCGTGGTAGCGGGAGTGAGCAGTTCTTC.

This chain connects TRBV6-5 to TRBJ1-4, with TRBD1 identical over 7 bases. Per the germline V gene, CDR1 is MNHEY and CDR2 is SVGAGI. Trimming took 5 bases from V and 3 from J; bases not matched to a gene: 3. The CDR3 spans 14 residues. The CDR3 nucleotides are TGTGCCAGCAGTCGGACAGGACCTAATGAAAAACTGTTTTTT. It yields the protein CASSRTGPNEKLFF.

The rearrangement links TRBV13 to TRBJ2-7, with 9 bases matching TRBD1. Unmatched junction bases numbered 6, after V lost 4 bases and J lost 5 bases. CDR1 and CDR2 from the germline V gene are PRHDT and FYEKMQ (reference sequence). This CDR3 is 14 amino acids long. The chain's CDR3 is CASSSGTGIDEQYF. The CDR3 nucleotides read TGTGCCAGCAGCTCCGGGACAGGGATCGACGAGCAGTACTTC.

About this clone itself: Other DNA sequences in the sample encode the same CDR3. CDR3 DNA: TGTGCCAGCAGTTTATTCGGGGTCTCCTACAATGAGCAGTTCTTC. It codes for CASSLFGVSYNEQFF. The V gene is TRBV28, the J gene TRBJ2-1, with D possibly being TRBD2 (5 bases). Germline-derived CDR1 and CDR2 are MDHEN and SYDVKM. Between the trimmed V and J ends, which lost 1 base and 0 bases, there was a span of 7 bases. The CDR3 is 15 residues long.

CDR3 coding DNA: TGCGCCAGCAGCCAAGAGGGACAGAGCACAGATACGCAGTATTTT. It codes for CASSQEGQSTDTQYF. The genes are TRBV4-1 and TRBJ2-3; 7 nucleotides agree with TRBD1. The CDR3 loop spans 15 amino acids. In germline, CDR1 is MGHRA, CDR2 YSYEKL. Trimming removed 0 bases from V and 0 bases from J; junction bases left unmatched: 0.

The chain has TRBV6-5 and TRBJ1-6; D call uncertain. The germline CDR1 and CDR2 sequences are MNHEY and SVGAGI. The ends were cut back, 5 bases at V and 6 bases at J, with 14 bases in the middle. The CDR3 length is 15 residues. The CDR3 nucleotides read TGTGCCAGCAGTCCGGGAACCCCGATTAATTCACCCCTCCACTTT. Protein product: CASSPGTPINSPLHF.

Of note for this clone: Distinct nucleotide sequences in the sample also encode this CDR3. The genes are TRBV27 and TRBJ1-5; D gene unclear. The V end lost 3 bases, the J end lost 7 bases, and 7 bases lay between the germline ends. Germline CDR1 and CDR2: MNHEY and SMNVEV (reference sequence). The CDR3 sequence is 12 residues long. The CDR3 spells CASSFLGQPQHF. CDR3 sequence (DNA): TGTGCCAGCAGTTTTTTAGGACAGCCCCAGCATTTT.